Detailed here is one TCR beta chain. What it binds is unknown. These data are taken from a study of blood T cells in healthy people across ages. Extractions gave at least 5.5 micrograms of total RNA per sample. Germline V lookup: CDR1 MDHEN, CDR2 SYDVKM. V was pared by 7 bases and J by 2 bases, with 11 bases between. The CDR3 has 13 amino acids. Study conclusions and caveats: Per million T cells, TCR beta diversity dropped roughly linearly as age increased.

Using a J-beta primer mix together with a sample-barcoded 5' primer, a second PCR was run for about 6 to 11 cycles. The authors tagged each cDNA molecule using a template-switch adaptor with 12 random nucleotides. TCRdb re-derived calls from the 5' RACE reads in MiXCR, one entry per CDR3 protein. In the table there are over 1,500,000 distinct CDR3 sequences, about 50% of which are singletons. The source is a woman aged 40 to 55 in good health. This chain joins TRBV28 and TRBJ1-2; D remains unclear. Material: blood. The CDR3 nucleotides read TGTGCCAGCATTCCCACGGCGAACTATGGCTACACCTTC. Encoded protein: CASIPTANYGYTF.